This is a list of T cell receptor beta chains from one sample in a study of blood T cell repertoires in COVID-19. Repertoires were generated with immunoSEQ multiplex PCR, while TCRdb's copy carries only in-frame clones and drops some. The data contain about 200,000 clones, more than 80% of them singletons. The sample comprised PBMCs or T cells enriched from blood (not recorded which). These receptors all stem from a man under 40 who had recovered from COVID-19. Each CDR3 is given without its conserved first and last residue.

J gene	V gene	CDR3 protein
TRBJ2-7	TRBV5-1	ASSWRQGYDEQY
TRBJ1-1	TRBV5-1	ASSLAGTATEAF
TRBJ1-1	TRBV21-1	ASSTTNRGSTEAS
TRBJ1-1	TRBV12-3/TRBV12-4	ASSFRGSTEAF
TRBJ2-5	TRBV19	ASSLLGGSGETQY
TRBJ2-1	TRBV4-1	ASSQVVVQDTIEQF
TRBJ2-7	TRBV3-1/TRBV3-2	ASSQGAGGSYEQY
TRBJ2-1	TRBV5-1	ASRRTGKNEQF
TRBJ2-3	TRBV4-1	ASREGGTDTQY
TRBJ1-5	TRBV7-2	ASSLRGYSNQPQH
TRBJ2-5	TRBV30	AWRDGSGGMETQY
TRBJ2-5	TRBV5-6	ASTYTGREETQY
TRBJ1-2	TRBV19	ASSRDRDGYT
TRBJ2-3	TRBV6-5	ASRKDRSTDTQY
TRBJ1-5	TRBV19	ASSISPGASNQPQH
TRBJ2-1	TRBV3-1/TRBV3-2	ATGYGGITNEQF
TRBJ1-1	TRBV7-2	ASKGQGNTEAF
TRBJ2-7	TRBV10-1	ASSKNRGGEQY
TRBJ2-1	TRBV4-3	ASSYGTGTGRVYNEQF
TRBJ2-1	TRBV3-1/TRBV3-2	ASSPRPGGQF
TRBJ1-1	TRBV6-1	ASSANRGVVGRFRNTEAF
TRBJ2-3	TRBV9	ASSAPTGPDTQY
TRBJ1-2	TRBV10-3	AITPTDRGGYT
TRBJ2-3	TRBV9	ASTPDSRDTQY
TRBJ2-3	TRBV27	ASSWGGDTQY
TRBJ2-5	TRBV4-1	ASSQTGVQETQY
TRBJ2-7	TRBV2	ASSAYDRREQY
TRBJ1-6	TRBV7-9	ASSLTESADLH
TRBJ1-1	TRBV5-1	ASSLRLAGMGSSEAF
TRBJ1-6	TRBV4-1	ASRIPGRGNSPLH
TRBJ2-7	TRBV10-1	ASSRFSGSEQY
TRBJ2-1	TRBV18	ASSPPEGVAYNEQF
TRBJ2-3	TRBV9	ASSVAGGEITDTQY
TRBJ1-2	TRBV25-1	ASSALMGTGGGYT
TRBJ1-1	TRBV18	ASSPPNRGGVGTEAF
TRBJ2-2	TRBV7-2	ASSLEAGFTGELF
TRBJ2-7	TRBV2	ASSETPGTAPYEQY
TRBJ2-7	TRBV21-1	ASSKHCGRSSYEQY
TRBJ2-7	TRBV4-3	ASYLQQGAVYEQY
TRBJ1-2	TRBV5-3	ARSLAPRRVYGYT
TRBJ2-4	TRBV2	ASSFPGQTKNIQY
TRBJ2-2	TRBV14	ASSQGGTANTGELF
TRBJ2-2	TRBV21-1	ASSKVRNTGELF
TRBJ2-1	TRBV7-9	ASSSQPGLSYNEQF
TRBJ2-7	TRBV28	ASSLPGLAYEQY
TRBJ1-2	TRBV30	AWIRPRQGGTENYGYT
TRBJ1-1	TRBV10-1	ASSEARGIGTEAF
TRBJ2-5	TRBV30	AGDGLPGGAQY
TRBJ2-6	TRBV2	ASSEALFGDSPGANVLT
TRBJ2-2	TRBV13	ASSAAGTRRELF
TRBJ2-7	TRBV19	ASRRQGGDEQY
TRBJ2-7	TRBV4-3	ASSQDLAGFTYEQY
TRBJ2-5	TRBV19	ASSLYRGPQETQY
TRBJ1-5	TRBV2	ASMDPGQGNQPQH
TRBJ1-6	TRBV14	ASSRDRGRSPLH
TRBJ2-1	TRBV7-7	ASSPGQSDNEQF
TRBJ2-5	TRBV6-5	ASRRTWTGLETQY